This passage covers 5 T cell receptor beta chains from one sample sequenced in a study of T cells in Graves' hyperthyroidism and ophthalmopathy. RNA transcripts served as the template for amplifying TCR beta CDR3 regions. With the HTBI primer set, the TCR CDR3 went through a first round of RT-PCR. TCRdb processed the multiplex PCR reads anew with MiXCR; each CDR3 protein has one entry. The table has approximately 740,000 distinct CDR3 sequences, approximately 15% seen once; the top ten hold roughly a tenth. The sequenced sample was blood. The receptors were gathered from a woman under 30 with Graves' hyperthyroidism.

This clonotype was seen many times. The chain combines TRBV3-1 with TRBJ2-1; 8 nucleotides align to TRBD1. This CDR3 region has 16 residues. With V trimmed by 4 bases and J by 4 bases, 9 bases remained unmatched. The germline gives CDR1 LGHDT, CDR2 YNNKEL (reference sequence). CDR3: CASSRQGTVRYNEQFF. The CDR3 DNA reads TGTGCCAGCAGCCGACAGGGGACCGTTCGATACAATGAGCAGTTCTTC.

Here the CDR3 DNA reads TGTGCCAGCAGCCGTCGACTAGCGGGAGGGCTTGGAAATGAGCAGTTCTTC. It encodes CASSRRLAGGLGNEQFF. This rearrangement joins TRBV11-2 to TRBJ2-1, with 14 bases matching TRBD2. Trimming removed 5 bases from V and 7 bases from J; junction bases left unmatched: 10. The CDR3 consists of 17 residues. Looked up from germline, CDR1 is SGHAT and CDR2 is FQNNGV.

This clonotype was detected many times. The chain combines TRBV7-2 with TRBJ2-2; 11 nucleotides agree with TRBD2. The CDR3 totals 15 residues. After removal of 5 bases from V and 4 bases from J, the junction contained 3 bases not matched to a gene. CDR1 is SGHTA, CDR2 FQGNSA, per germline. The CDR3 loop reads CASSKLAGATGELFF. The CDR3 nucleotides are TGTGCCAGCAGCAAACTAGCGGGAGCCACCGGGGAGCTGTTTTTT.

This clonotype was detected a few times. The V and J genes are TRBV12-3 or TRBV12-4 and TRBJ2-7; D may be TRBD2 (5 bases). The V gene lost 4 bases and the J gene lost 2 bases, with 12 bases spanning the gap. This CDR3 is 14 amino acids long. CDR3 DNA sequence: TGTGCCAGCAGTTCGCCGGGAAACCCCTACGAGCAGTACTTC. Encoded protein: CASSSPGNPYEQYF.

Remarks on this clonotype: A much larger clone differs from this one at a single base, so this may be a read error. The rearrangement joins TRBV11-1 to TRBJ2-7; the match to TRBD2 covers 14 bases. This CDR3 has 16 amino acids. Trimming took 5 bases from V and 1 from J; bases not matched to a gene: 4. CDR1 and CDR2 (germline): SGHAT, FQDESV (reference sequence). CDR3 DNA: TGTGCCAGCAGCGGGACTAGCGGGAGAGCATCCTACGAGCAGTACTTC. Its protein is CASSGTSGRASYEQYF.